This is a list of T cell receptor beta chains from one sample in a study of cytomegalovirus exposure and HLA in healthy donors. Assay used: immunoSEQ multiplex PCR; TCRdb lists only in-frame clones, some missing. The repertoire holds about 230,000 clones, with 75% to 85% as singletons. Sequencing was done on a sample of PBMCs. The receptors were sampled from a woman aged 55-69 years in good health and CMV-seropositive. Both conserved end residues are part of each CDR3. The D gene is left open where the match is weak. Rows may omit the clone size; those that give it use once, few, many or a size class.

TRBV19	TRBD1	-	TRBJ2-5	TGTGCCAGTAGTAGAGACAGGGGAACAGAGACCCAGTACTTC	CASSRDRGTETQYF
TRBV2	-	-	TRBJ2-5	TGTGCCAGCAATCCTATCGGACAGTACCAAGAGACCCAGTACTTC	CASNPIGQYQETQYF
TRBV6-1	TRBD1	-	TRBJ1-2	TGTGCCAGCAGTGAAGTGACCGGGACAGGGGTTTACACCTTC	CASSEVTGTGVYTF
TRBV5-6	-	-	TRBJ1-4	-	CASSLVGQGAPAFF
TRBV21-1	-	-	TRBJ2-3	TGTGCCAGCAGCAAAGGCCCTACGACTGGAGATACGCAGTATTTT	CASSKGPTTGDTQYF
TRBV18	-	-	TRBJ1-2	TGTGCCAGCTCCGGGGGAGTCGACTATGGCTACACCTTC	CASSGGVDYGYTF
TRBV5-5	-	-	TRBJ1-5	TGTGCCAGCAGCTTAAGCCTCTTAGGGGCGGAATACCCCCAGCATTTT	CASSLSLLGAEYPQHF
TRBV2	-	-	TRBJ1-5	TGTGCCAGCAGTGAGGAGGGGATCCAGCCCCAGCATTTT	CASSEEGIQPQHF
TRBV10-2	-	-	TRBJ2-5	TGCGCCAGCAGACAATCAGGGCAAGAGACCCAGTACTTC	CASRQSGQETQYF
TRBV4-1	-	-	TRBJ2-6	TGCGCCAGCAGCCCAGGGAACGGGGCCAACGTCCTGACTTTC	CASSPGNGANVLTF
TRBV7-2	-	-	TRBJ2-3	TGTGCCAGCAGCTTAGGACAATACACAGATACGCAGTATTTT	CASSLGQYTDTQYF
TRBV7-9	-	-	TRBJ2-3	TGTGCCAGCAGCTTAATGAGTCCAGATACGCAGTATTTT	CASSLMSPDTQYF
TRBV19	TRBD1	-	TRBJ2-6	TGTGCCAGTAGTTTACAGGGGGGAACTATCTCTGGGGCCAACGTCCTGACTTTC	CASSLQGGTISGANVLTF
TRBV18	TRBD1	-	TRBJ1-3	TGTGCCAGCTCACCTTCCTCCGGGACAGGCGGAAACACCATATATTTT	CASSPSSGTGGNTIYF
TRBV7-3	-	few	TRBJ2-3	TGTGCCAGCAGCTTACTAGGACTAGATACGCAGTATTTT	CASSLLGLDTQYF
TRBV6-5	-	-	TRBJ1-1	TGTGCCAGCAGCCCCCTCCGCAGGTGGAACACTGAAGCTTTCTTT	CASSPLRRWNTEAFF
TRBV28	TRBD2	-	TRBJ2-7	TGTGCCAGCAGTCGGACTAGCGGGGGTGGGTACGAGCAGTACTTC	CASSRTSGGGYEQYF
TRBV7-9	-	-	TRBJ2-7	TGTGCCAGCAGCTATCTTGAGGATTACGAGCAGTACTTC	CASSYLEDYEQYF
TRBV7-9	-	-	TRBJ1-2	TGTGCCAGCAGCAGAACAGGGTCGGGCTACACCTTC	CASSRTGSGYTF
TRBV9	TRBD2	-	TRBJ2-6	TGTGCCAGCAGCGTGACTACTAGCGGGGGATCGGGGGCCAACGTCCTGACTTTC	CASSVTTSGGSGANVLTF
TRBV7-2	-	-	TRBJ1-5	TGTGCCAGCAGCTTTGTAGGGGGTGGTCAGCCCCAGCATTTT	CASSFVGGGQPQHF
TRBV6-1	TRBD2	-	TRBJ2-4	TGTGCCAGCAGTTCCAAGGGACTAGCGCAAAACATTCAGTACTTC	CASSSKGLAQNIQYF
TRBV28	TRBD1	-	TRBJ1-5	TGTGCCAGCAGTCTACAGGGGGTTAATCAGCCCCAGCATTTT	CASSLQGVNQPQHF
TRBV30	-	-	TRBJ2-4	TGTGCCTGGAGGGATGTCACGGTTCTAGCCAAAAACAGTCAGTACTTC	CAWRDVTVLAKNSQYF
TRBV10-3	TRBD1	once	TRBJ1-4	TGTGCCGCCTCCGGGACAGGGACTGAAAAACTGTTTTTT	CAASGTGTEKLFF
TRBV7-9	-	-	TRBJ1-1	TGTGCCAGCAGCTTTCAAATCAGGACTGAAGCTTTCTTT	CASSFQIRTEAFF
TRBV7-2	-	-	TRBJ1-4	TGTGCCAGCAAGAGACAGGCATCTAATGAAAAACTGTTTTTT	CASKRQASNEKLFF
TRBV12-5	-	-	TRBJ1-2	TGTGCTAGTGGTTTGGCCTTAACAGACTATGGCTACACCTTC	CASGLALTDYGYTF
TRBV6-1	-	-	TRBJ1-4	TGTGCCAGCAGAGACAGAGCAACTAATGAAAAACTGTTTTTT	CASRDRATNEKLFF
TRBV7-9	-	-	TRBJ1-6	TGTGCCAGCAGCTTCAGGAATTCACCCCTCCACTTT	CASSFRNSPLHF
TRBV7-9	-	-	TRBJ1-2	TGTGCCAGCAGCTTATCAGAGGCTCCAACTTTGTATGGCTACACCTTC	CASSLSEAPTLYGYTF
TRBV4-1	-	once	TRBJ1-2	TGCGCCAGCAGCCAAGGTACGAGGTCGGGCTATGGCTACACCTTC	CASSQGTRSGYGYTF
TRBV7-9	TRBD1	few	TRBJ1-6	TGTGCCAGCAGCCCCCGGTGGGGACAGGGTTCACCCCTCCACTTT	CASSPRWGQGSPLHF
TRBV9	TRBD2	-	TRBJ2-5	TGTGCCAGCAACCCCGGGGGGGGAGAGACCCAGTACTTC	CASNPGGGETQYF
TRBV6-6	-	-	TRBJ1-6	TGTGCCAGCACCCAGACAGGACCAGGGTCACCCCTCCACTTT	CASTQTGPGSPLHF
TRBV19	-	-	TRBJ2-1	TGTGCCAGTAGCCCAGCGGCCTACAATGAGCAGTTCTTC	CASSPAAYNEQFF
TRBV10-2	-	-	TRBJ1-5	TGCGCCAGCAGTGTAGGGGGGGTTCAGCCCCAGCATTTT	CASSVGGVQPQHF
TRBV6-1	TRBD2	-	TRBJ2-2	TGTGCCAGTAGAGGACTAGCGGTGAACACCGGGGAGCTGTTTTTT	CASRGLAVNTGELFF